These T cell receptor beta chains were read from a single sample in a study of blood T cells in healthy people across ages. A single record per CDR3 protein comes from TCRdb applying MiXCR to the 5' RACE reads. The data contain about 1,500,000 distinct CDR3 sequences, 25% to 30% of them seen just once; the ten biggest clones take up over 7%. Input material: blood. These TCRs come from a woman aged 25 to 39 in good health. The CDR3 runs from the conserved cysteine through the conserved F or W. Fields, in order: clone size, V gene, D gene, CDR3 length, J gene, CDR3 DNA, CDR3 protein. D genes are given only for firm matches. Some rows have no size entry. The others give once, few or many, or a class for an expanded clone.

clone_size: NA
v_call: TRBV14
d_call: TRBD1
cdr3_length: 17
j_call: TRBJ1-2
cdr3_nt: TGTGCCAGCAGCCAAACGAATACCCCCGGGACAGCTTATGGCTACACCTTC
cdr3_aa: CASSQTNTPGTAYGYTF

clone_size: NA
v_call: TRBV28
d_call: NA
cdr3_length: 12
j_call: TRBJ2-3
cdr3_nt: TGTGCCAGCAGTTTTGAGGACACCCTCCGGTATTTT
cdr3_aa: CASSFEDTLRYF

clone_size: many
v_call: TRBV7-9
d_call: NA
cdr3_length: 13
j_call: TRBJ1-2
cdr3_nt: TGTGCCAGCAGCTTAACGGGGGCGCATGGCTACACCTTC
cdr3_aa: CASSLTGAHGYTF

clone_size: NA
v_call: TRBV20-1
d_call: NA
cdr3_length: 14
j_call: TRBJ2-7
cdr3_nt: TGCAGTGCTCTCCCTATTCTAGCGTACCACGAGCAGTACTTC
cdr3_aa: CSALPILAYHEQYF

clone_size: many
v_call: TRBV6-2/TRBV6-3
d_call: NA
cdr3_length: 11
j_call: TRBJ2-1
cdr3_nt: TGTGCCACCTCAGGGGGGGATGAGCAGTTCTTC
cdr3_aa: CATSGGDEQFF

clone_size: many
v_call: TRBV10-3
d_call: TRBD1
cdr3_length: 14
j_call: TRBJ2-4
cdr3_nt: TGTGCCATCAGTGATGGGACAGGGGGTGACATTCAGTACTTC
cdr3_aa: CAISDGTGGDIQYF

clone_size: few
v_call: TRBV18
d_call: NA
cdr3_length: 15
j_call: TRBJ1-4
cdr3_nt: TGTGCCAGCTCACAGAAGACCGGAGAAGAGGAAAAACTGTTTTTT
cdr3_aa: CASSQKTGEEEKLFF

clone_size: NA
v_call: TRBV3-1
d_call: NA
cdr3_length: 20
j_call: TRBJ2-1
cdr3_nt: TGTGCCAGCAGCCAAGAAGCGGCCAGTTTCTTACAGAGCTCCTACAATGAGCAGTTCTTC
cdr3_aa: CASSQEAASFLQSSYNEQFF

clone_size: many
v_call: TRBV5-4
d_call: TRBD1
cdr3_length: 15
j_call: TRBJ2-3
cdr3_nt: TGTGCCAGCAGCTTGTACAGGGGGAGCACAGATACGCAGTATTTT
cdr3_aa: CASSLYRGSTDTQYF

clone_size: NA
v_call: TRBV5-1
d_call: NA
cdr3_length: 15
j_call: TRBJ1-6
cdr3_nt: TGCGCCAGCAGCTTGAGGATGAGGAATAATTCACCCCTCCACTTT
cdr3_aa: CASSLRMRNNSPLHF

clone_size: NA
v_call: TRBV29-1
d_call: NA
cdr3_length: 14
j_call: TRBJ1-1
cdr3_nt: TGCAGCTGGGCGAGGGGGGCCGGGTTCACTGAAGCTTTCTTT
cdr3_aa: CSWARGAGFTEAFF

clone_size: many
v_call: TRBV7-2
d_call: TRBD1
cdr3_length: 16
j_call: TRBJ2-1
cdr3_nt: TGTGCCAGCAGCGGACCGACAGGGGTCTATCGGAATGAGCAGTTCTTC
cdr3_aa: CASSGPTGVYRNEQFF

clone_size: NA
v_call: TRBV3-1
d_call: NA
cdr3_length: 16
j_call: TRBJ2-6
cdr3_nt: TGTGCCAGCGGGGCCCAGGCGTTCTCTGGGGCCAACGTCCTGACTTTC
cdr3_aa: CASGAQAFSGANVLTF

clone_size: few
v_call: TRBV11-2
d_call: NA
cdr3_length: 12
j_call: TRBJ2-3
cdr3_nt: TGTGCCAGCAGCTCATCCTTCGATACGCAGTATTTT
cdr3_aa: CASSSSFDTQYF

clone_size: NA
v_call: TRBV4-3
d_call: TRBD2
cdr3_length: 15
j_call: TRBJ2-1
cdr3_nt: TGCGCCAGCAGCTTAGCGGGAAGTCTCTACAATGAGCAGTTCTTC
cdr3_aa: CASSLAGSLYNEQFF

clone_size: few
v_call: TRBV9
d_call: NA
cdr3_length: 13
j_call: TRBJ1-6
cdr3_nt: TGTGCCAGCAGCGTGAACAGGGATTCACCCCTCCACTTT
cdr3_aa: CASSVNRDSPLHF

clone_size: once
v_call: TRBV30
d_call: TRBD2
cdr3_length: 15
j_call: TRBJ2-1
cdr3_nt: TGTGCCTGGACCTCAAACCACCTACTAGCGGAGGGGCCGTTCTTC
cdr3_aa: CAWTSNHLLAEGPFF

clone_size: many
v_call: TRBV12-3/TRBV12-4
d_call: NA
cdr3_length: 13
j_call: TRBJ2-6
cdr3_nt: TGTGCCAGCAGCCCGTCTGGGGCCAACGTCCTGACTTTC
cdr3_aa: CASSPSGANVLTF

clone_size: few
v_call: TRBV2
d_call: NA
cdr3_length: 14
j_call: TRBJ1-2
cdr3_nt: TGTGCCAGCAGTGAAGGAGACGGGAACTATGGCTACACCTTC
cdr3_aa: CASSEGDGNYGYTF

clone_size: NA
v_call: TRBV20-1
d_call: NA
cdr3_length: 13
j_call: TRBJ2-5
cdr3_nt: TGCAGTTCCATCGACAGGATGAGCGAGACCCAGTACTTC
cdr3_aa: CSSIDRMSETQYF

clone_size: NA
v_call: TRBV5-1
d_call: TRBD1
cdr3_length: 15
j_call: TRBJ1-2
cdr3_nt: TGCGCCAGCAGCTTGAGAGGGGGCCCGGAACATGGCTACACCTTC
cdr3_aa: CASSLRGGPEHGYTF

clone_size: many
v_call: TRBV20-1
d_call: NA
cdr3_length: 14
j_call: TRBJ2-1
cdr3_nt: TGCAGTGCTAGCGCCAGAACACCCTACAATGAGCAGTTCTTC
cdr3_aa: CSASARTPYNEQFF

clone_size: NA
v_call: TRBV7-9
d_call: TRBD2
cdr3_length: 19
j_call: TRBJ2-3
cdr3_nt: TGTGCCAGCAGCTTCGCAACGGGGGGACTAGCGGATTCGGAGGATACGCAGTATTTT
cdr3_aa: CASSFATGGLADSEDTQYF

clone_size: NA
v_call: TRBV7-6
d_call: NA
cdr3_length: 16
j_call: TRBJ2-3
cdr3_nt: TGTGCCAGCAGCTTGGTCGTAGCGGAGGCCACAGATACGCAGTATTTT
cdr3_aa: CASSLVVAEATDTQYF

clone_size: NA
v_call: TRBV20-1
d_call: NA
cdr3_length: 13
j_call: TRBJ2-1
cdr3_nt: TGCAGTGCTTACCAAACAAACGGCAATGAGCAGTTCTTC
cdr3_aa: CSAYQTNGNEQFF

clone_size: NA
v_call: TRBV6-5
d_call: NA
cdr3_length: 16
j_call: TRBJ2-1
cdr3_nt: TGTGCCAGCAGTTTAAGTAGACAGGGAGGCTACAATGAGCAGTTCTTC
cdr3_aa: CASSLSRQGGYNEQFF

clone_size: NA
v_call: TRBV27
d_call: NA
cdr3_length: 18
j_call: TRBJ2-4
cdr3_nt: TGTGCCAGCAGTCAGCGGGCCCAGGCAACGCCAACCTACAATGAGCAGTACTTC
cdr3_aa: CASSQRAQATPTYNEQYF

clone_size: few
v_call: TRBV7-9
d_call: NA
cdr3_length: 15
j_call: TRBJ1-2
cdr3_nt: TGTGCCAGCAGCTCCACAGGGTCACCCAACTATGGCTACACCTTC
cdr3_aa: CASSSTGSPNYGYTF

clone_size: many
v_call: TRBV7-3
d_call: NA
cdr3_length: 13
j_call: TRBJ2-7
cdr3_nt: TGTGCCAGCAGCTTAGGGGGAGCGGGCGAGCAGTACTTC
cdr3_aa: CASSLGGAGEQYF

clone_size: NA
v_call: TRBV9
d_call: TRBD2
cdr3_length: 16
j_call: TRBJ2-1
cdr3_nt: TGTGCCAGCAGCCCCACCGGCGGGGGGATGTACAATGAGCAGTTCTTC
cdr3_aa: CASSPTGGGMYNEQFF

clone_size: NA
v_call: TRBV12-3/TRBV12-4
d_call: TRBD2
cdr3_length: 15
j_call: TRBJ2-7
cdr3_nt: TGTGCCAGCAGTCAGCGGGAGGGCCCCCCCTACGAGCAGTACTTC
cdr3_aa: CASSQREGPPYEQYF

clone_size: many
v_call: TRBV20-1
d_call: TRBD2
cdr3_length: 15
j_call: TRBJ2-1
cdr3_nt: TGCAGTGCTAGAGATGGGGGACTAGAGACTCTGACCCAGTTCTTC
cdr3_aa: CSARDGGLETLTQFF

clone_size: few
v_call: TRBV20-1
d_call: NA
cdr3_length: 16
j_call: TRBJ2-7
cdr3_nt: TGCAGTGCTAGAGAGCGGGAAAATAGCGGCACCTACGAGCAGTACTTC
cdr3_aa: CSARERENSGTYEQYF

clone_size: few
v_call: TRBV15
d_call: NA
cdr3_length: 17
j_call: TRBJ2-5
cdr3_nt: TGTGCCACCAGCAGAGATACCCTTTGGACAGAGCAAGAGACCCAGTACTTC
cdr3_aa: CATSRDTLWTEQETQYF

clone_size: many
v_call: TRBV10-3
d_call: NA
cdr3_length: 14
j_call: TRBJ2-7
cdr3_nt: TGTGCCATCAGTGTGTTAATGTTTAGTGGCGAGCAGTACTTC
cdr3_aa: CAISVLMFSGEQYF

clone_size: few
v_call: TRBV5-4
d_call: TRBD2
cdr3_length: 17
j_call: TRBJ2-7
cdr3_nt: TGTGCCAGCAGCTCCGGCCGACTAGCGGGGGAAACCTACGAGCAGTACTTC
cdr3_aa: CASSSGRLAGETYEQYF

clone_size: NA
v_call: TRBV4-3
d_call: NA
cdr3_length: 13
j_call: TRBJ1-5
cdr3_nt: TGCGCCAGCAGCCGCGAACGTACGGAGCCCCAGCATTTT
cdr3_aa: CASSRERTEPQHF

clone_size: NA
v_call: TRBV11-2
d_call: NA
cdr3_length: 16
j_call: TRBJ2-3
cdr3_nt: TGTGCCAGCAGCTTATTCGGTCAACTTAGCACAGATACGCAGTATTTT
cdr3_aa: CASSLFGQLSTDTQYF

clone_size: NA
v_call: TRBV5-1
d_call: TRBD1
cdr3_length: 15
j_call: TRBJ1-4
cdr3_nt: TGCGCCAGCAGCTCAACTTCGGACAGGGGTGAAAAACTGTTTTTT
cdr3_aa: CASSSTSDRGEKLFF

clone_size: few
v_call: TRBV2
d_call: NA
cdr3_length: 16
j_call: TRBJ2-4
cdr3_nt: TGTGCCAGCAGTGAATGGACGGGTGTGGGCTTCAATGAGCAGTACTTC
cdr3_aa: CASSEWTGVGFNEQYF

clone_size: once
v_call: TRBV20-1
d_call: NA
cdr3_length: 15
j_call: TRBJ2-2
cdr3_nt: TGCAGTGCTCCCGGGCGGGACAGCAACACCGGGGGGCTGTTTTTT
cdr3_aa: CSAPGRDSNTGGLFF

clone_size: NA
v_call: TRBV20-1
d_call: NA
cdr3_length: 13
j_call: TRBJ1-5
cdr3_nt: TGCAGTGCTCGGACATTTGAAACCCAGCCCCAGCATTTT
cdr3_aa: CSARTFETQPQHF

clone_size: NA
v_call: TRBV6-5
d_call: NA
cdr3_length: 15
j_call: TRBJ2-2
cdr3_nt: TGTGCCAGCAGACCCGGTGGGGGGGCGAGCGGAGAGCTGTTTTTT
cdr3_aa: CASRPGGGASGELFF

clone_size: few
v_call: TRBV5-1
d_call: TRBD1
cdr3_length: 15
j_call: TRBJ2-7
cdr3_nt: TGCGCCAGCAGCTTGGCAGGGACAGGGGTCAACGAGCAGTACTTC
cdr3_aa: CASSLAGTGVNEQYF

clone_size: NA
v_call: TRBV7-6
d_call: TRBD2
cdr3_length: 17
j_call: TRBJ2-3
cdr3_nt: TGTGCCAGCAGTCCTTTTGGCGGGGGGCCCATTCCAGATACGCAGTATTTT
cdr3_aa: CASSPFGGGPIPDTQYF

clone_size: few
v_call: TRBV13
d_call: NA
cdr3_length: 14
j_call: TRBJ2-6
cdr3_nt: TGTGCCAGCAGGGCGGCAGTTGGGGCCAACGTCCTGACTTTC
cdr3_aa: CASRAAVGANVLTF

clone_size: NA
v_call: TRBV5-5
d_call: NA
cdr3_length: 15
j_call: TRBJ2-2
cdr3_nt: TGTGCCAGCAGCCAGACTGAATCGGCCACCGGGGAGCTGTTTTTT
cdr3_aa: CASSQTESATGELFF

clone_size: many
v_call: TRBV7-7
d_call: NA
cdr3_length: 14
j_call: TRBJ2-5
cdr3_nt: TGTGCCAGCAGCTCCAGAGGCCTTGGGGAGACCCAGTACTTC
cdr3_aa: CASSSRGLGETQYF

clone_size: NA
v_call: TRBV2
d_call: NA
cdr3_length: 14
j_call: TRBJ2-7
cdr3_nt: TGTGCCACCGTGGTAGGGACTTACTCCTACGAGCAGTACTTC
cdr3_aa: CATVVGTYSYEQYF